The source of this TCR beta chain is a study of T cells after yellow fever vaccination. General observations from the study: Few clonotypes appeared in both CD4 and CD8 compartments.

In regard to this clonotype: The antigen is unknown.

There are 13 residues in the CDR3. Trimming removed 3 bases at V and 8 bases at J, with 10 bases between. The germline gives CDR1 MGHDK, CDR2 SYGVNS. TCRdb re-analysed the 5' RACE reads in MiXCR, keeping a single row per CDR3 protein. The table includes approximately 350,000 distinct CDR3 sequences, approximately 10% detected once. The receptor's source is a man younger than 35 who received the YFV17D yellow fever vaccine. This sample comprised PBMCs, obtained on the day of the first yellow fever vaccination. This chain uses TRBV25-1 with TRBJ1-4, with D perhaps matching TRBD1 (5 bases). CDR3 bases: TGTGCCAGCAGTGAGAGGAGGGGCGAAAAACTGTTTTTT. As protein: CASSERRGEKLFF.